This TCR beta chain was captured by sequencing in a study of blood T cell repertoires in COVID-19. Only in-frame clones appear in the TCRdb table, and some are missing; sequencing was by immunoSEQ multiplex PCR. The sample includes tens of thousands of clones, 85% to 90% of them seen just once. This CDR3 comprises 16 residues. Deletions cut 4 bases from V and 2 bases from J, with 15 bases between. Germline CDR1 reads MRHNA; CDR2 reads SNTAGT. The chain carries TRBV6-4 and TRBJ2-1, with a possible D match to TRBD2 (6 bases). The TCR comes from a human donor with active COVID-19. The donor label of this sample is uncertain. The sequencing input was peripheral blood. This CDR3 reads CASSALGGEPYNEQFF. In DNA form, the CDR3 reads TGTGCCAGCAGTGCCCTCGGCGGGGAACCCTACAATGAGCAGTTCTTC.